Included here is one T cell receptor (beta chain) sequence, with context. The antigen remains undetermined. The use of a sample-barcoded 5' primer and a J-beta primer mix characterized a second PCR of about 7 to 12 cycles. MiXCR, applied by TCRdb to the 5' RACE reads, yields one record per CDR3 protein. The table has about 1.4 million distinct CDR3 sequences, approximately 59% seen once; the top ten hold 5% to 7%. This specimen belongs to a study of blood T cells in healthy people across ages. General study points: Per million T cells, TCR beta diversity dropped about linearly as age rose.

Germline V gene sequence: CDR1 MNHEY, CDR2 SVGEGT. This CDR3 is built from 14 residues. Trimming removed 6 bases at V and 4 bases at J, with 15 bases between. The chain joins TRBV6-2 or TRBV6-3 to TRBJ1-1; tentative D call: TRBD1 (6 bases). The clonotype was recovered from a man aged 18 to 30 in good health. Sequencing was done on a sample of blood. The CDR3 loop is CASRNTGITTEAFF. CDR3 bases: TGTGCCAGCAGGAATACAGGGATTACCACTGAAGCTTTCTTT.